This T cell receptor beta chain stems from a study of cytomegalovirus exposure and HLA in healthy donors (dated by TCRdb to between 2016 and 2019). Broadly, across the study: According to a later analysis, one platform produced both the 100 to 150 validation repertoires and the 700 or so repertoires of the first cohort. In addition to the first cohort of 500 to 850 subjects, a separate validation cohort of approximately 130 different subjects was used. High-throughput TCR immunosequencing, statistical association of individual TCRs with disease status, and machine learning were combined to predict cytomegalovirus infection status. The study was designed to test whether signatures of past pathogen exposure could be identified by cataloging public T cell receptors. The research as a whole found: The authors suggested that the approach could potentially be generalized to other disease states and immunological phenotypes. While some public TCRs were present in many individuals, most TCR sequences turned up only very rarely across donors. Subsequent analysis determined that TCRs grouped into clusters in the first cohort also showed a tendency toward co-occurrence across the 90 to 150 validation repertoires, and 85% to 95% of cluster scores exceeded 0. A few of the identified cytomegalovirus-associated TCR beta chains were confirmed in vitro to be specific for cytomegalovirus antigens. In the study, some 160 TCR beta chains were listed as associated with cytomegalovirus. In both the original and validation cohorts, the classifier was reported to diagnose cytomegalovirus status with high specificity and sensitivity. A later analysis had no HLA typing for the validation cohort, so co-occurrence there was scored across all 110 or so repertoires.

The library was produced with the immunoSEQ multiplex PCR assay. The original methods were these. A statistical classification framework was developed to diagnose cytomegalovirus status using the catalog of TCR beta chain sequences. TCRdb stores this immuneACCESS table with in-frame sequences only. Part of the clones is absent; in the studies checked, under half of the shortfall reflects unresolved V genes, and no reason is known for the rest. V and J calls and clone size are those listed in that table; D and trimming were worked out from the DNA. Present in this sample are about 330,000 clones, 70% to 90% of which were seen just once. The ten top clones hold around 0.8% of the sample. Separate from the approximately 700-subject first cohort, the validation cohort of roughly 120 subjects was the group to which the donors belonged. V sheds 4 bases and J sheds 12 bases, leaving 23 bases between their ends. Taken from the germline V gene, the CDR1 and CDR2 loops are SGDLS and YYNGEE. From its cysteine to its phenylalanine, the CDR3 spans 15 amino acids. Only CDR3 DNA is held: 45 bases, read in frame from base 1.

This clone appeared once. Its antigen is currently not known. One base away there is no much larger clone; base qualities are not given. This TCR was sampled from a woman younger than 30 in good health and CMV-seronegative. Here the chain combines TRBV9 and TRBJ2-1; the D region possibly corresponds to TRBD2 (6 bases align). The specimen was PBMCs. This receptor has the CDR3 CASSPKGTGKMGQFF. The nucleotides are TGTGCCAGCAGCCCGAAAGGGACTGGGAAAATGGGGCAGTTCTTC. Here the CDR3 is joined to the reference TRBV9 and TRBJ2-1 genes, and the full variable domain is: DSGVTQTPKHLITATGQRVTLRCSPRSGDLSVYWYQQSLDQGLQFLIQYYNGEERAKGNILERFSAQQFPDLHSELNLSSLELGDSALYFCASSPKGTGKMGQFFGPGTRLTVL.